These T cell receptor beta chains were read from a single sample in a study of breast tumors, draining lymph nodes, adjacent tissues. From the multiplex PCR reads, TCRdb called clonotypes with MiXCR, one entry per CDR3 protein. The sample consists of 150,000 to 200,000 distinct CDR3 sequences, around a third of them appearing once. Input material: axillary lymph node tissue. Every receptor here comes from a female donor with breast cancer. Some clones in this sample may be carry-over from other donors' samples. Both conserved end residues are part of each CDR3. D genes are given only for firm matches. Some rows mark clone size as missing; the rest say once, few, many or name a class of expanded clone.

j_gene: TRBJ2-7; abundance: many; len: 15; d_gene: -; v_gene: TRBV27; CDR3aa: CASSSWGRGYYEQYF; CDR3nt: TGTGCCAGCAGCTCTTGGGGACGCGGCTACTACGAGCAGTACTTC
j_gene: TRBJ2-3; abundance: -; len: 15; d_gene: TRBD2; v_gene: TRBV6-5; CDR3aa: CASRPRGGTDLTQYF; CDR3nt: TGTGCCAGCAGACCCCGCGGGGGGACGGACCTTACGCAGTATTTT
j_gene: TRBJ1-2; abundance: -; len: 11; d_gene: -; v_gene: TRBV25-1; CDR3aa: CASSAAYGYTF; CDR3nt: TGTGCCAGCAGTGCTGCCTATGGCTACACCTTC
j_gene: TRBJ1-5; abundance: many; len: 17; d_gene: TRBD1; v_gene: TRBV19; CDR3aa: CASSNRDRGPADQPQHF; CDR3nt: TGTGCCAGTAGTAACCGGGACAGGGGTCCTGCCGATCAGCCCCAGCATTTT
j_gene: TRBJ1-6; abundance: many; len: 17; d_gene: TRBD1; v_gene: TRBV19; CDR3aa: CASRRDGQGRYNSPLHF; CDR3nt: TGTGCCAGTAGGAGGGATGGACAGGGAAGATATAATTCACCCCTCCACTTT
j_gene: TRBJ2-1; abundance: many; len: 16; d_gene: TRBD2; v_gene: TRBV6-4; CDR3aa: CASSDSRLAEYNEQFF; CDR3nt: TGTGCCAGCAGTGACTCGAGACTAGCGGAGTACAATGAGCAGTTCTTC
j_gene: TRBJ1-2; abundance: many; len: 14; d_gene: -; v_gene: TRBV15; CDR3aa: CATSSMTGSNGYTF; CDR3nt: TGTGCCACCAGCAGTATGACAGGCTCTAATGGCTACACCTTC
j_gene: TRBJ2-1; abundance: once; len: 15; d_gene: -; v_gene: TRBV3-2; CDR3aa: CASSRSGSTYNEQFF; CDR3nt: TGTGCCAGCAGCCGCAGCGGGAGCACCTACAATGAGCAGTTCTTC
j_gene: TRBJ1-2; abundance: many; len: 13; d_gene: -; v_gene: TRBV12-3/TRBV12-4; CDR3aa: CASSLMAAYGYTF; CDR3nt: TGTGCCAGCAGTTTAATGGCAGCCTATGGCTACACCTTC
j_gene: TRBJ2-7; abundance: few; len: 15; d_gene: -; v_gene: TRBV18; CDR3aa: CASSPPTVRAYEQYF; CDR3nt: TGTGCCAGCTCACCACCGACAGTTCGCGCCTACGAGCAGTACTTC
j_gene: TRBJ1-2; abundance: many; len: 12; d_gene: -; v_gene: TRBV25-1; CDR3aa: CASSGGHYGYTF; CDR3nt: TGTGCCAGCAGTGGGGGCCACTATGGCTACACCTTC
j_gene: TRBJ2-7; abundance: -; len: 16; d_gene: -; v_gene: TRBV6-1; CDR3aa: CASSYLTGTTSYEQYF; CDR3nt: TGTGCCAGCAGTTACCTTACCGGGACAACATCCTACGAGCAGTACTTC
j_gene: TRBJ1-5; abundance: many; len: 13; d_gene: -; v_gene: TRBV27; CDR3aa: CASSPRGGQPQHF; CDR3nt: TGTGCCAGCAGCCCCAGGGGCGGTCAGCCCCAGCATTTT
j_gene: TRBJ2-7; abundance: many; len: 14; d_gene: -; v_gene: TRBV19; CDR3aa: CASSILGAGGEQYF; CDR3nt: TGTGCCAGTAGTATTCTGGGGGCCGGTGGCGAGCAGTACTTC
j_gene: TRBJ2-2; abundance: once; len: 14; d_gene: -; v_gene: TRBV6-6; CDR3aa: CASSFRLGGRELFF; CDR3nt: TGTGCCAGCAGTTTTCGACTAGGGGGGCGGGAGCTGTTTTTT
j_gene: TRBJ2-1; abundance: many; len: 14; d_gene: TRBD2; v_gene: TRBV7-3; CDR3aa: CASRPSGGANEQFF; CDR3nt: TGTGCCAGCAGACCTAGCGGGGGGGCGAATGAGCAGTTCTTC
j_gene: TRBJ2-7; abundance: many; len: 17; d_gene: TRBD2; v_gene: TRBV4-1; CDR3aa: CASSQDARAGAFYEQYF; CDR3nt: TGCGCCAGCAGCCAAGATGCCCGAGCGGGAGCATTTTACGAGCAGTACTTC
j_gene: TRBJ1-5; abundance: once; len: 16; d_gene: TRBD1; v_gene: TRBV7-3; CDR3aa: CASSRGQPNTGEPQHF; CDR3nt: TGTGCCAGCAGCCGGGGACAGCCTAACACCGGGGAGCCCCAGCATTTT
j_gene: TRBJ2-1; abundance: many; len: 14; d_gene: TRBD2; v_gene: TRBV7-8; CDR3aa: CASSLGLAGYQQFF; CDR3nt: TGTGCCAGCAGCTTAGGCCTAGCGGGCTACCAGCAGTTCTTC
j_gene: TRBJ1-2; abundance: -; len: 11; d_gene: TRBD1; v_gene: TRBV12-5; CDR3aa: CARDSGGGYTF; CDR3nt: TGTGCTAGAGATTCAGGGGGCGGCTACACCTTC
j_gene: TRBJ2-1; abundance: few; len: 14; d_gene: TRBD1; v_gene: TRBV3-1; CDR3aa: CASSQVTGGNEQFF; CDR3nt: TGTGCCAGCAGCCAAGTAACAGGGGGCAATGAGCAGTTCTTC
j_gene: TRBJ1-2; abundance: many; len: 12; d_gene: -; v_gene: TRBV19; CDR3aa: CASSSTGSGYTF; CDR3nt: TGTGCCAGTAGTTCTACAGGGTCTGGCTACACCTTC
j_gene: TRBJ2-4; abundance: many; len: 15; d_gene: TRBD2; v_gene: TRBV29-1; CDR3aa: CSVWWGGLAKNIQYF; CDR3nt: TGCAGCGTTTGGTGGGGGGGACTAGCCAAAAACATTCAGTACTTC
j_gene: TRBJ1-2; abundance: -; len: 14; d_gene: -; v_gene: TRBV27; CDR3aa: CASSLSASREGYTF; CDR3nt: TGTGCCAGCAGTTTATCGGCCAGTCGGGAGGGCTACACCTTC
j_gene: TRBJ1-1; abundance: -; len: 15; d_gene: -; v_gene: TRBV20-1; CDR3aa: CSAREPLGLGTEAFF; CDR3nt: TGCAGTGCTAGAGAGCCCCTGGGATTGGGCACTGAAGCTTTCTTT
j_gene: TRBJ2-2; abundance: many; len: 15; d_gene: TRBD2; v_gene: TRBV9; CDR3aa: CASSVTREGLGELFF; CDR3nt: TGTGCCAGCAGCGTTACGCGGGAGGGCTTAGGGGAGCTGTTTTTT
j_gene: TRBJ1-1; abundance: few; len: 13; d_gene: -; v_gene: TRBV2; CDR3aa: CASTGHPNTEAFF; CDR3nt: TGTGCCAGCACGGGACATCCGAACACTGAAGCTTTCTTT
j_gene: TRBJ1-1; abundance: few; len: 13; d_gene: -; v_gene: TRBV29-1; CDR3aa: CSVDVQAYTEAFF; CDR3nt: TGCAGCGTGGACGTACAAGCTTACACTGAAGCTTTCTTT
j_gene: TRBJ1-2; abundance: many; len: 14; d_gene: TRBD1; v_gene: TRBV6-1; CDR3aa: CASRGGQGADGYTF; CDR3nt: TGTGCCAGCAGGGGGGGACAGGGGGCGGATGGCTACACCTTC
j_gene: TRBJ2-2; abundance: -; len: 13; d_gene: -; v_gene: TRBV7-2; CDR3aa: CASSSGPTGELFF; CDR3nt: TGTGCCAGCAGCTCCGGACCAACCGGGGAGCTGTTTTTT
j_gene: TRBJ2-6; abundance: many; len: 19; d_gene: TRBD1; v_gene: TRBV6-2/TRBV6-3; CDR3aa: CASSYPRDRGMAGANVLTF; CDR3nt: TGTGCCAGCAGTTACCCACGGGACAGGGGTATGGCTGGGGCCAACGTCCTGACTTTC
j_gene: TRBJ1-3; abundance: many; len: 17; d_gene: -; v_gene: TRBV6-5; CDR3aa: CASSTRLSGARINTIYF; CDR3nt: TGTGCCAGCAGTACTAGACTTTCGGGGGCTCGGATAAACACCATATATTTT
j_gene: TRBJ2-7; abundance: many; len: 12; d_gene: -; v_gene: TRBV6-6; CDR3aa: CASSSAVYEQYF; CDR3nt: TGTGCCAGCAGTTCAGCCGTCTACGAGCAGTACTTC
j_gene: TRBJ2-3; abundance: -; len: 12; d_gene: -; v_gene: TRBV12-3/TRBV12-4; CDR3aa: CASSLSTDTQYF; CDR3nt: TGTGCCAGCAGTCTCAGCACAGATACGCAGTATTTT
j_gene: TRBJ1-2; abundance: many; len: 15; d_gene: -; v_gene: TRBV24-1; CDR3aa: CATSDLGGSDYGYTF; CDR3nt: TGTGCCACCAGTGATTTGGGTGGCTCGGACTATGGCTACACCTTC
j_gene: TRBJ2-6; abundance: many; len: 14; d_gene: -; v_gene: TRBV29-1; CDR3aa: CSVETGSGANVLTF; CDR3nt: TGCAGCGTTGAAACGGGGTCCGGGGCCAACGTCCTGACTTTC
j_gene: TRBJ2-5; abundance: -; len: 15; d_gene: -; v_gene: TRBV6-5; CDR3aa: CASSSIAAGQESQYF; CDR3nt: TGTGCCAGCAGTTCGATAGCGGCGGGCCAAGAGTCCCAGTACTTC
j_gene: TRBJ1-6; abundance: few; len: 14; d_gene: -; v_gene: TRBV7-8; CDR3aa: CASSPVGVNSPLRF; CDR3nt: TGCGCCAGCAGCCCCGTCGGGGTCAATTCACCCCTCCGCTTT
j_gene: TRBJ2-5; abundance: -; len: 14; d_gene: TRBD1; v_gene: TRBV29-1; CDR3aa: CSGDSAGGEETQYF; CDR3nt: TGCAGCGGTGACTCGGCAGGGGGCGAAGAGACCCAGTACTTC
j_gene: TRBJ2-2; abundance: many; len: 15; d_gene: -; v_gene: TRBV6-5; CDR3aa: CASSYRNQGHGELFF; CDR3nt: TGTGCCAGCAGTTACAGAAATCAGGGACACGGGGAGCTGTTTTTT
j_gene: TRBJ2-5; abundance: many; len: 15; d_gene: -; v_gene: TRBV9; CDR3aa: CASSVGSTLQETQYF; CDR3nt: TGTGCCAGCAGCGTAGGAAGTACCTTACAAGAGACCCAGTACTTC
j_gene: TRBJ2-1; abundance: many; len: 14; d_gene: -; v_gene: TRBV20-1; CDR3aa: CSARNRDSYNEQFF; CDR3nt: TGCAGTGCTAGGAACCGGGATTCCTACAATGAGCAGTTCTTC
j_gene: TRBJ1-5; abundance: many; len: 14; d_gene: TRBD1; v_gene: TRBV12-3/TRBV12-4; CDR3aa: CASSVGQPNQPQHF; CDR3nt: TGTGCCAGCAGCGTGGGACAGCCGAATCAGCCCCAGCATTTT
j_gene: TRBJ2-7; abundance: -; len: 14; d_gene: TRBD2; v_gene: TRBV5-4; CDR3aa: CASSMGGTLDEQYF; CDR3nt: TGTGCCAGCAGTATGGGGGGGACTCTGGACGAGCAGTACTTC
j_gene: TRBJ1-4; abundance: many; len: 16; d_gene: -; v_gene: TRBV19; CDR3aa: CASSIGNSPTNEKLFF; CDR3nt: TGTGCCAGTAGTATAGGTAACAGCCCAACTAATGAAAAACTGTTTTTT
j_gene: TRBJ1-2; abundance: once; len: 13; d_gene: -; v_gene: TRBV5-1; CDR3aa: CASSLTGNRGNTF; CDR3nt: TGCGCCAGCAGCTTAACAGGGAATCGCGGAAACACCTTC
j_gene: TRBJ2-3; abundance: many; len: 18; d_gene: TRBD2; v_gene: TRBV11-1; CDR3aa: CASSPYGGLGGPTDTQYF; CDR3nt: TGTGCCAGCAGCCCTTATGGAGGGTTGGGAGGGCCCACAGATACGCAGTATTTT
j_gene: TRBJ1-5; abundance: -; len: 15; d_gene: -; v_gene: TRBV3-1; CDR3aa: CASSHATGGNQPQHF; CDR3nt: TGTGCCAGCAGCCATGCCACGGGGGGCAATCAGCCCCAGCATTTT
j_gene: TRBJ2-1; abundance: -; len: 19; d_gene: TRBD2; v_gene: TRBV6-2/TRBV6-3; CDR3aa: CASSHAGGLRAGENNEQFF; CDR3nt: TGTGCCAGCAGTCACGCGGGGGGCCTAAGAGCGGGGGAAAACAATGAGCAGTTCTTC